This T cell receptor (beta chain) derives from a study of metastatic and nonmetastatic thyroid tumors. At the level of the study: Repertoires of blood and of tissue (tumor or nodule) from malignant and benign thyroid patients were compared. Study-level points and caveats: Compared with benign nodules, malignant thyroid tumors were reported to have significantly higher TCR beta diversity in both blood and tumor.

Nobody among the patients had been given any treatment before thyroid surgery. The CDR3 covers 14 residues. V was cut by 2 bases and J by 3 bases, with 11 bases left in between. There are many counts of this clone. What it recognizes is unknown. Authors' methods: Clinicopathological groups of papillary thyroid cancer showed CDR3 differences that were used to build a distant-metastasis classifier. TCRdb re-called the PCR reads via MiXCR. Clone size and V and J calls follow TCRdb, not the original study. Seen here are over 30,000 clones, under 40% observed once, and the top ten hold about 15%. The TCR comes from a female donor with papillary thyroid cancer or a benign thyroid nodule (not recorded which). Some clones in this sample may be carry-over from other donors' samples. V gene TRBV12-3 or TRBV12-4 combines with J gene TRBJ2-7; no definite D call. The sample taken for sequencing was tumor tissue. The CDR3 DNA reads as TGTGCCAGCAGTTTACAATTAGGCGGCTACGAGCAGTACTTC. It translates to CASSLQLGGYEQYF.